This TCR beta chain was retrieved from a study of Ad26.COV2.S vaccination and SARS-CoV-2 variants. Study overall: Dosing was one shot or two shots 56 days apart.

The junction had 11 bases not matched to a gene; V was cut back by 2 bases and J by 6 bases. The germline V gene has CDR1 MNHNY and CDR2 SVGAGI (reference sequence). The CDR3 runs to 16 residues. General study points: In vaccinated individuals, spike-specific CD8+ and CD4+ T cell responses reportedly displayed substantial breadth.

As for treatment: approximately 18 received Ad26.COV2.S at low or high dose, single or two shots; 5 received placebo; per-sample allocation not given. Sampling happened 63 days after the first vaccine or placebo injection. Here immunoSEQ multiplex PCR was the method, and the copy in TCRdb shows in-frame clones only, minus some. The sample lists about 680,000 clones; about 90% were seen once. This clone has only one observation. Its antigen is as yet unknown. The chain joins TRBV6-6 to TRBJ2-7; 9 positions agree with TRBD1. The clonotype originates from a person aged 18-60 years who received the Ad26.COV2.S COVID-19 vaccine or a placebo. The sequenced sample was peripheral blood, obtained in a trial of Ad26.COV2.S vaccine versus placebo. CDR3 in amino acids: CASSYRGGQGSTEQYF. The CDR3 DNA follows: TGTGCCAGCAGTTACAGGGGCGGACAGGGGAGCACCGAGCAGTACTTC.